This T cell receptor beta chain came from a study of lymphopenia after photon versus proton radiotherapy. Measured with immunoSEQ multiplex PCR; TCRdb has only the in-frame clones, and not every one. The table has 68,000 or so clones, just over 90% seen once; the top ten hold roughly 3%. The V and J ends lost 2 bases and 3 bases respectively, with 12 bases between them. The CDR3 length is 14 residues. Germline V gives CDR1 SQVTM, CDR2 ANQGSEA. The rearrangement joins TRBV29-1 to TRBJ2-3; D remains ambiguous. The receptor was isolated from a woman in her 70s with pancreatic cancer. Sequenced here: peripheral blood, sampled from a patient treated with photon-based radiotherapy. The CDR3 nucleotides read TGCAGCGTTGAACACGGGTTAGGTACAGATACGCAGTATTTT. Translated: CSVEHGLGTDTQYF.